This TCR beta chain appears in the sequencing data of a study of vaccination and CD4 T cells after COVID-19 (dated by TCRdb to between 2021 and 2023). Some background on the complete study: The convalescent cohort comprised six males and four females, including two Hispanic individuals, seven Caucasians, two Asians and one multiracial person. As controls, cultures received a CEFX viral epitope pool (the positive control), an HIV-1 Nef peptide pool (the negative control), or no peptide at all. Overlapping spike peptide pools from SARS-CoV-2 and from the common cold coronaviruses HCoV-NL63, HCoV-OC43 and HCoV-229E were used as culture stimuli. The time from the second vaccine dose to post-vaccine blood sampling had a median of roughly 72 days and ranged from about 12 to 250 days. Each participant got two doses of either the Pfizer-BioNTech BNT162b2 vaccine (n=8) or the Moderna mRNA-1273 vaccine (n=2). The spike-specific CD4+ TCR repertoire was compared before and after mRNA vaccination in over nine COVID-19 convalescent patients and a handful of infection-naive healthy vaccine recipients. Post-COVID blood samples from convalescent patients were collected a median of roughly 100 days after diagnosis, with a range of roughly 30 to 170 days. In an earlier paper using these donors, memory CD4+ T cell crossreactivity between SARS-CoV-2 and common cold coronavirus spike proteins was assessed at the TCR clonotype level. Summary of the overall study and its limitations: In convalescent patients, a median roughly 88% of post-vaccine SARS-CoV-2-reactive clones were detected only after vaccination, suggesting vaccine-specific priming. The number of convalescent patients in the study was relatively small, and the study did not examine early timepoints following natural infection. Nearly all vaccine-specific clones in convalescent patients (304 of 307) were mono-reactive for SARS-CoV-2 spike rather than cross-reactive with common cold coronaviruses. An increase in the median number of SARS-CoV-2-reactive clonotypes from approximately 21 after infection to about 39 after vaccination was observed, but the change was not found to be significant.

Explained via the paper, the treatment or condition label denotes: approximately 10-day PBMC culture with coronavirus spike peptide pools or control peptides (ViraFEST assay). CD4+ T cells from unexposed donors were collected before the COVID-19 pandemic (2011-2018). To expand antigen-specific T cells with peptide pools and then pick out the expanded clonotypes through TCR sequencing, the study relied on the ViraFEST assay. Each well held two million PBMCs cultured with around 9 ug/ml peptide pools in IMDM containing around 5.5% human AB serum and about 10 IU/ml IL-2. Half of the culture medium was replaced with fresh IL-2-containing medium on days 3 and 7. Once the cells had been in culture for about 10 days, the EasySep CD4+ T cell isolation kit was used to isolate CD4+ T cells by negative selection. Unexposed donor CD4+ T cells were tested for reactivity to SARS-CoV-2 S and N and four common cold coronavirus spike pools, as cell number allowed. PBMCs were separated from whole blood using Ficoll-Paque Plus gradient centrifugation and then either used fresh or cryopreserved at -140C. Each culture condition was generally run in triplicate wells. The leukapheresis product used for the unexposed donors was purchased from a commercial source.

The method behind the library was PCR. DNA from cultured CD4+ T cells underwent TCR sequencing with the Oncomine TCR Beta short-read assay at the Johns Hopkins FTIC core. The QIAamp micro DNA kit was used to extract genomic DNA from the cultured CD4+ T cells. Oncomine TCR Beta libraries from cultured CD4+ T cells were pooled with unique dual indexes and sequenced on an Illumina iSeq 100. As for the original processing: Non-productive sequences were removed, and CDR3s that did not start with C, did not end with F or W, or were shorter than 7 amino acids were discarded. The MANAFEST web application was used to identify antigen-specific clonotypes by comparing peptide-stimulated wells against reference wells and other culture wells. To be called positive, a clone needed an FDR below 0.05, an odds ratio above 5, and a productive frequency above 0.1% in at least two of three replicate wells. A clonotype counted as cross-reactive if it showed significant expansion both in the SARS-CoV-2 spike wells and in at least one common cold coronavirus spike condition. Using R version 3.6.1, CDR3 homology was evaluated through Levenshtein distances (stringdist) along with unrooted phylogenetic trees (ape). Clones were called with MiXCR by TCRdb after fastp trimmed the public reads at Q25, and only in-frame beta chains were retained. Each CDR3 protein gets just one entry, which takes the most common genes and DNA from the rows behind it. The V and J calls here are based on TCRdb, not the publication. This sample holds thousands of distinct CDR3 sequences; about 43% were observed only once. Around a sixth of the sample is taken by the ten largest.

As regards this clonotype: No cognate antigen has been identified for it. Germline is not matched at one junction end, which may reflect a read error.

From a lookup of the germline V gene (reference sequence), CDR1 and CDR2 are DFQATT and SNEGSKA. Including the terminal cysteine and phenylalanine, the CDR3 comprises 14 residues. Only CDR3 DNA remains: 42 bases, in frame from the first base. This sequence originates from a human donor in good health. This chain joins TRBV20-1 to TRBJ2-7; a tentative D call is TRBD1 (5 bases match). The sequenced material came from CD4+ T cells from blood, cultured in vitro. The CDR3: CSAREGAVSYEQYF. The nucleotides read TGCAGTGCCAGAGAAGGGGCCGTTTCCTACGAGCAGTACTTC.